This TCR beta chain was sequenced in a study of shared clonotypes between healthy human individuals. About the study: Three CD4 naive, three CD4 memory, two CD8 naive and one CD8 memory plate were used per donor.

This clone showed up just a few times. The antigen is not known. This sample also contains other DNA sequences that code for the same CDR3. The study, taken as a whole, reports: A reduction in generation probabilities was seen for non-shared clonotypes relative to those shared by all four donors. Researchers found naive subsets generally carried larger estimated richness than memory subsets.

The germline V and J ends were trimmed by 5 bases and 1 base, with 2 bases remaining between them. This CDR3 region has 12 residues. Germline lookup yields CDR1 MDHEN and CDR2 SYDVKM. This table comes from immunoSEQ multiplex PCR, and its TCRdb copy is limited to in-frame clones, with some not included. The sample records approximately 740,000 clones, approximately 74% being singletons. This chain links TRBV28 with TRBJ2-2; no definite D call. Sequencing was done on a sample of memory CD4+ T cells sorted from blood. Subset: CD45RA-negative fraction. This receptor was taken from a woman aged 30 to 39 in good health. The CDR3 DNA reads as TGTGCCAGCAGTAAGAACACCGGGGAGCTGTTTTTT. Amino acid sequence: CASSKNTGELFF.